This TCR beta chain was sequenced in a study of shared clonotypes between healthy human individuals. The germline V gene has CDR1 SGHNT and CDR2 YYREEE (reference sequence). The CDR3 runs 18 residues. Unmatched junction bases numbered 12, after V lost 4 bases and J lost 0 bases. Memory CD4+ cells were the fraction left after CD45RA+ naive selection. Genomic DNA belonging to each subset was distributed in equal measure over several immunoSEQ plates. Clones were read by immunoSEQ multiplex PCR, and TCRdb kept only the in-frame ones, dropping some. The sample yields millions of clones, around 94% seen once.

The sequence was collected from a man younger than 35 in good health. The rearrangement uses TRBV5-4 and TRBJ2-7, with 11 positions matching TRBD2. The sequencing input was naive CD4+ T cells sorted from blood. Stated subset: CD45RA+ positively selected. CDR3: CASSKKGLAVSLSYEQYF. DNA for the CDR3: TGTGCCAGCAGCAAAAAGGGACTAGCGGTTAGCCTCTCCTACGAGCAGTACTTC.